These 14 T cell receptor beta chains were all obtained from the same sample, sequenced in a study of T cells in Graves' hyperthyroidism and ophthalmopathy. RNA transcripts served as the template for amplifying TCR beta CDR3 regions. RT-PCR in the first round (using the HTBI primer set) targeted the TCR CDR3. Using its own MiXCR run on the multiplex PCR reads, TCRdb lists one record per CDR3 protein. This table holds about 610,000 distinct CDR3 sequences, roughly a sixth found once. Sequencing used blood. All receptors come from a woman aged 40 to 49 with Graves' ophthalmopathy.

The gene calls are TRBV6-6 and TRBJ2-3; D not resolved. Deletions cut 0 bases from V and 3 bases from J, with 7 bases between. The CDR3 is 14 amino acids. The germline V gene has CDR1 MNHNY and CDR2 SVGAGI (reference sequence). The CDR3 nucleotides read TGTGCCAGCAGTTACTCGTCACAGACAGATACGCAGTATTTT. Amino acids: CASSYSSQTDTQYF.

This clonotype was seen more than once but under ten times. The rearrangement links TRBV28 to TRBJ1-6, with TRBD1 matching 7 bases. CDR3 length: 15 amino acids. Trimming cost V 7 bases and J 6 bases; bases outside gene matches: 9. Germline V gene sequence: CDR1 MDHEN, CDR2 SYDVKM. The CDR3 spells CASNGGQAPNSPLHF. The CDR3 DNA reads TGTGCCAGCAATGGAGGACAGGCCCCTAATTCACCCCTCCACTTT.

Here the CDR3 DNA reads TGCAGTGCTAGAGATTGGGACAGGGAAGTACATACGCAGTATTTT. The encoded protein is CSARDWDREVHTQYF. The gene calls are TRBV20-1 and TRBJ2-3; 9 bases match TRBD1. The CDR3 has 15 amino acids. Germline V lookup: CDR1 DFQATT, CDR2 SNEGSKA (reference sequence). Trimming cost V 0 bases and J 7 bases; bases outside gene matches: 8.

This clonotype has ten or more counts. The chain carries TRBV27 and TRBJ1-2, with D perhaps matching TRBD1 (5 bases). Per the germline V gene, CDR1 is MNHEY and CDR2 is SMNVEV (reference sequence). The V and J ends lost 7 bases and 2 bases respectively, with 14 bases between them. CDR3 length: 14 residues. CDR3 in DNA: TGTGCCAGCAAAGCCACAGGAGACAACTATGGCTACACCTTC. Protein: CASKATGDNYGYTF.

This clonotype was found many times. The chain has TRBV7-2 and TRBJ2-1; TRBD2 matches 10 bases. CDR3 length: 16 residues. In germline, CDR1 is SGHTA, CDR2 FQGNSA. J gave up 6 bases and V 5 bases, and 10 bases lay outside the gene matches. The CDR3 DNA reads as TGTGCCAGCAGCCGTTTTGTGCTAGCGGGAGTCAATGAGCAGTTCTTC. Residues: CASSRFVLAGVNEQFF.

In this sample, this clonotype turned up many times. V is TRBV20-1 and J is TRBJ2-7, with 11 bases identical to TRBD2. This CDR3 has 19 residues. Germline V CDR1 and CDR2: DFQATT, SNEGSKA (reference sequence). Trimming took 2 bases from V and 2 from J; bases not matched to a gene: 17. The CDR3: CSARRLAGLPLFGAYEQYF. CDR3 DNA sequence: TGCAGTGCTAGAAGACTAGCGGGACTCCCACTTTTCGGGGCCTACGAGCAGTACTTC.

V usage is TRBV19 and J usage is TRBJ2-7; D may be TRBD1 or TRBD2 (5 bases each). V was cut by 5 bases and J by 6 bases, with 17 bases left in between. Germline V lookup: CDR1 LNHDA, CDR2 SQIVND (reference sequence). CDR3 length equals 14 residues. This chain's CDR3 is CASSSRGNRGEQYF. For the CDR3, the DNA is TGTGCCAGTAGTTCACGGGGCAACCGGGGCGAGCAGTACTTC.

This clonotype is classed as medium-sized (0.01 to 0.1%). The chain has TRBV7-8 and TRBJ2-7; perhaps TRBD1 as D (6 bases). V was shortened by 6 bases and J by 2 bases, with 11 bases between the two germline ends. The CDR3 is 13 amino acids. Germline loops: CDR1 SGHVS, CDR2 FQNEAQ. The CDR3 DNA reads as TGTGCCAGCAGTTCGACAGGCCCCTACGAGCAGTACTTC. Residues: CASSSTGPYEQYF.

Only one count was recorded for this clonotype. The chain joins TRBV10-3 to TRBJ2-1; 13 bases fit TRBD2. The CDR3 is made up of 14 amino acids. In germline, CDR1 is ENHRY, CDR2 SYGVKD. The ends lost 7 bases at V and 7 bases at J; junction bases unmatched: 4. CDR3 bases: TGTGCCATCACCCCGACTAGCGGGAGGAATGAGCAGTTCTTC. It translates to CAITPTSGRNEQFF.

On this clonotype itself: Possible read error: a much larger clone is one base away. V is TRBV12-3 or TRBV12-4 and J is TRBJ2-5; TRBD1 agrees at 8 bases. This CDR3 comprises 14 residues. CDR3 loop: CASSPGGGQGTQYF. In nucleotides, the CDR3 is TGTGCCAGCAGTCCAGGGGGCGGCCAAGGGACCCAGTACTTC.

The CDR3 here is CSARGGPDTQYF. The CDR3 nucleotides read TGCAGTGCTAGGGGAGGACCAGATACGCAGTATTTT. The chain has TRBV20-1 and TRBJ2-3; TRBD2 is a possible D gene (6 bases). Germline V CDR1 and CDR2: DFQATT, SNEGSKA (reference sequence). Trimming stripped 3 bases from V and 4 bases from J, with 8 bases between. This CDR3 spans 12 amino acids.

This clonotype was counted at least ten times. This rearrangement joins TRBV10-3 to TRBJ2-1; D might be TRBD1 or TRBD2, each matching 5 bases. In germline, CDR1 is ENHRY, CDR2 SYGVKD. The length of the CDR3 is 13 residues. The V gene lost 4 bases and the J gene lost 6 bases, with 10 bases spanning the gap. For the CDR3, the DNA is TGTGCCATCAGTGCGGGTGGGGGCAATGAGCAGTTCTTC. Protein sequence: CAISAGGGNEQFF.

This chain links TRBV6-4 with TRBJ2-2, with 9 positions matching TRBD2. From germline, CDR1 is MRHNA and CDR2 SNTAGT. V lost 6 bases, J lost 2 bases, and 4 bases stayed unmatched. The length of the CDR3 is 15 residues. The CDR3 sequence: CASSASGDNTGELFF. The DNA of the CDR3 is TGTGCCAGCAGCGCTAGCGGGGATAACACCGGGGAGCTGTTTTTT.

This clonotype was seen more than once but under ten times. The chain employs TRBV7-2 and TRBJ1-5, with D perhaps matching TRBD1 (5 bases). The V and J ends lost 0 bases and 7 bases respectively, with 10 bases between them. In germline, CDR1 is SGHTA, CDR2 FQGNSA. The CDR3 is 14 amino acids. Here the CDR3 DNA reads TGTGCCAGCAGCTTAGCGTACGGGGGGCAGCCCCAGCATTTT. This encodes CASSLAYGGQPQHF.